This entry lists 28 T cell receptor beta chains sequenced from one sample in a study of T cell repertoires in cytomegalovirus infection. TCRdb fed the reads into MiXCR, producing one record per CDR3 protein. The sample shows 150,000 to 180,000 distinct CDR3 sequences, about a quarter of them seen only once. Material for sequencing was PBMCs. These receptors were obtained from a human donor in good health (CMV status not recorded). Some clones in this sample may be carry-over from other donors' samples.

In DNA, the CDR3 is TGTGCCAGCAGCGACGGAACGAACACTGAAGCTTTCTTT. Protein sequence: CASSDGTNTEAFF. The chain has TRBV7-6 and TRBJ1-1; no clear D gene. Germline V gene data show CDR1 as SGHVS and CDR2 as FNYEAQ. This CDR3 is built from 13 residues. V was shortened by 5 bases and J by 1 base, with 8 bases between the two germline ends. Drawing the rest from reference TRBV7-6 and TRBJ1-1, the complete variable domain is GAGVSQSPRYKVTKRGQDVALRCDPISGHVSLYWYRQALGQGPEFLTYFNYEAQQDKSGLPNDRFSAERPEGSISTLTIQRTEQRDSAMYRCASSDGTNTEAFFGQGTRLTVV.

Concerning this clonotype: Germline is not matched at one junction end, which may reflect a read error. The chain recombines TRBV7-2 with TRBJ1-1; no firm D call. The CDR3 has 11 residues. Germline values: CDR1 SGHTA, CDR2 FQGNSA. CDR3 amino acids: CARSLYPEAFF. DNA of the CDR3: TGTGCCAGAAGCTTATACCCTGAAGCTTTCTTT. The complete variable domain, with remaining parts taken from reference TRBV7-2 and TRBJ1-1, reads GAGVSQSPSNKVTEKGKDVELRCDPISGHTALYWYRQSLGQGLEFLIYFQGNSAPDKSGLPSDRFSAERTGGSVSTLTIQRTQQEDSAVYLCARSLYPEAFFGQGTRLTVV.

The sample holds many counts of this clonotype. The chain is built from TRBV11-2 and TRBJ1-5, with D possibly matching TRBD1 (5 bases). CDR1 is SGHAT, CDR2 FQNNGV, per germline. This CDR3 contains 14 residues. V was shortened by 1 base and J by 4 bases, with 8 bases between the two germline ends. This chain's CDR3 is CASSLGDGNQPQHF. In DNA, the CDR3 is TGTGCCAGCAGCTTAGGGGACGGGAATCAGCCCCAGCATTTT.

This clonotype has more than one count but fewer than ten. CDR3 sequence reads: CASSLLTGRGNTQYF. For the CDR3, the DNA is TGTGCCAGCAGTTTACTGACAGGGAGGGGAAATACGCAGTATTTT. The V and J genes are TRBV28 and TRBJ2-3, with D possibly being TRBD1 or TRBD2 (7 bases each). There are 15 residues in the CDR3. With 2 bases removed from V and 7 bases from J, the gap between germline ends came to 16 bases. Germline V gene lookup returns CDR1 MDHEN and CDR2 SYDVKM.

This clonotype was counted once. V gene TRBV7-2 combines with J gene TRBJ2-6; D is undetermined. Germline V gene sequence: CDR1 SGHTA, CDR2 FQGNSA. The CDR3 loop spans 14 amino acids. V dropped 8 bases and J dropped 0 bases, with 8 bases sitting between them. Here the CDR3 reads CASGQSSGANVLTF. In DNA form, the CDR3 reads TGTGCCAGCGGCCAATCCTCTGGGGCCAACGTCCTGACTTTC.

This clonotype has a handful of counts. This sequence joins TRBV7-8 and TRBJ1-2, with 7 bases that match TRBD1. The junction had 22 bases not matched to a gene; V was cut back by 5 bases and J by 4 bases. The germline V gene has CDR1 SGHVS and CDR2 FQNEAQ. CDR3 length: 19 amino acids. CDR3 nucleotide sequence: TGTGCCAGCAGCACCCGGCGCCACAGGGGAGAGACCATACGCTATGGCTACACCTTC. Amino acids: CASSTRRHRGETIRYGYTF. Variable domain in full (rest from reference TRBV7-8 and TRBJ1-2): GAGVSQSPRYKVAKRGQDVALRCDPISGHVSLFWYQQALGQGPEFLTYFQNEAQLDKSGLPSDRFFAERPEGSVSTLKIQRTQQEDSAVYLCASSTRRHRGETIRYGYTFGSGTRLTVV.

This chain links TRBV28 with TRBJ2-7; no firm D call. The CDR3 runs to 14 residues. V lost 11 bases, J lost 2 bases, and 19 bases lay in between. The germline V gene has CDR1 MDHEN and CDR2 SYDVKM. The CDR3 bases are TGTGCCTCTCTCTCAGCAGGCAAAGCCTACGAGCAGTACTTC. Its protein product is CASLSAGKAYEQYF. Combining the CDR3 with reference TRBV28 and TRBJ2-7 gives the whole variable domain DVKVTQSSRYLVKRTGEKVFLECVQDMDHENMFWYRQDPGLGLRLIYFSYDVKMKEKGDIPEGYSVSREKKERFSLILESASTNQTSMYLCASLSAGKAYEQYFGPGTRLTVT.

The rearrangement links TRBV30 to TRBJ1-2; TRBD1 might be the D (6 bases). The germline CDR1 and CDR2 sequences are GTSNPN and SVGIG (reference sequence). The germline V and J ends were trimmed by 0 bases and 5 bases, with 19 bases remaining between them. This CDR3 has 16 amino acids. The chain's CDR3 is CAWSVPSGGGPYGYTF. The CDR3 DNA reads as TGTGCCTGGAGTGTCCCCTCAGGCGGGGGGCCATATGGCTACACCTTC.

This clonotype showed up just a few times. The chain combines TRBV28 with TRBJ2-3, with D perhaps matching TRBD2 (6 bases). CDR3 size: 13 residues. Trimming took off 7 bases at V and 8 bases at J, with 16 bases between the two ends. Germline V lookup: CDR1 MDHEN, CDR2 SYDVKM. CDR3 sequence (DNA): TGTGCCAGCATTCTAGACCTGGGGGGTACGCAGTATTTT. It is translated as CASILDLGGTQYF.

This clonotype appeared a few times. This chain connects TRBV12-3 or TRBV12-4 to TRBJ1-6, with D possibly being TRBD1 (6 bases). The CDR3 consists of 15 residues. V shed 5 bases and J shed 3 bases, with 11 bases lying between them. CDR3 amino acids: CASSLTGNYNSPLHF. The CDR3 nucleotides are TGTGCCAGCAGTCTAACAGGGAACTATAATTCACCCCTCCACTTT.

There are a few counts of this clonotype. The chain carries TRBV5-5 and TRBJ2-3; D gene ambiguous. The germline V gene has CDR1 SGHKS and CDR2 YYEKEE (reference sequence). The CDR3 sequence is 13 residues long. Trimming shortened V by 4 bases and J by 5 bases, and 11 bases separated the two germline ends. The CDR3 nucleotides read TGTGCCAGCAGCGGACCGAATATAGATACGCAGTATTTT. This gives the protein CASSGPNIDTQYF.

This clonotype was detected ten times or more. This rearrangement joins TRBV7-2 to TRBJ2-7; TRBD2 matches at 8 bases. The CDR3 consists of 16 residues. V shed 1 base, J shed 0 bases, and the junction held 5 bases outside the gene matches. The V gene's germline CDR1 is SGHTA and CDR2 FQGNSA. CDR3 protein: CASSLVPGRASYEQYF. In DNA form, the CDR3 reads TGTGCCAGCAGCTTAGTACCCGGGAGGGCCTCCTACGAGCAGTACTTC. The full variable domain, completed using reference TRBV7-2 and TRBJ2-7, is GAGVSQSPSNKVTEKGKDVELRCDPISGHTALYWYRQSLGQGLEFLIYFQGNSAPDKSGLPSDRFSAERTGGSVSTLTIQRTQQEDSAVYLCASSLVPGRASYEQYFGPGTRLTVT.

This clonotype came up a few times. The V call is TRBV7-9, the J call TRBJ2-1; 7 bases map to TRBD2. The CDR3 covers 14 residues. Trimming took 5 bases from V and 4 from J; bases not matched to a gene: 5. Looked up from germline, CDR1 is SEHNR and CDR2 is FQNEAQ (reference sequence). DNA for the CDR3: TGTGCCAGCAGCCCCTGGCGGGAGTACAATGAGCAGTTCTTC. Its protein is CASSPWREYNEQFF.

This clonotype was detected ten times or more. The chain has TRBV7-9 and TRBJ2-7; D is perhaps TRBD2 (6 bases). CDR3 length: 13 amino acids. Per germline, CDR1 SEHNR and CDR2 FQNEAQ (reference sequence). Trimming cost V 9 bases and J 5 bases, with 17 bases left between them. CDR3 sequence: CASGRIGLHEQYF. CDR3 sequence (DNA): TGTGCCAGTGGGAGGATAGGGCTCCACGAGCAGTACTTC.

This clonotype has just a few counts. The chain couples TRBV6-5 to TRBJ2-3; 9 nucleotides align to TRBD2. Germline V gene sequence: CDR1 MNHEY, CDR2 SVGAGI. The CDR3 has 16 amino acids. The J segment lost 1 base and the V segment lost 6 bases, leaving 8 bases of the junction unmatched. CDR3 nucleotide sequence: TGTGCCAGCAGCCAATTTAGCGGGAGTGGCACAGATACGCAGTATTTT. Translating gives CASSQFSGSGTDTQYF.

In its sample, this clonotype was seen many times. This CDR3 reads CASSQGAGAEQFF. DNA of the CDR3: TGCGCCAGCAGCCAAGGGGCGGGAGCTGAGCAGTTCTTC. The gene calls are TRBV4-3 and TRBJ2-1, with 7 bases fitting TRBD2. The CDR3 extends over 13 amino acids. Germline CDR1 is LGHNA and CDR2 is YSLEER. Trimming took 1 base from V and 9 from J; bases not matched to a gene: 3.

The CDR3 protein is CASSIDNTEAFF. The CDR3 DNA sequence: TGTGCCAGTAGTATAGATAACACTGAAGCTTTCTTT. This chain uses TRBV19 with TRBJ1-1; D gene uncertain. The ends were cut back, 0 bases at V and 2 bases at J, with 1 base in the middle. The CDR3 consists of 12 residues. In germline, CDR1 is LNHDA, CDR2 SQIVND (reference sequence).

This clonotype has ten or more counts. The rearrangement uses TRBV7-2 and TRBJ2-7, with a weak D call TRBD2 (5 bases). Germline lookup yields CDR1 SGHTA and CDR2 FQGNSA. Trimming removed 5 bases from V and 4 bases from J, with 15 bases in between. This CDR3 comprises 14 residues. CDR3 loop: CASSPRRSAYEQYF. The CDR3 DNA sequence: TGTGCCAGCAGCCCCCGGAGGAGCGCTTACGAGCAGTACTTC. Complete variable domain (other parts from reference TRBV7-2 and TRBJ2-7): GAGVSQSPSNKVTEKGKDVELRCDPISGHTALYWYRQSLGQGLEFLIYFQGNSAPDKSGLPSDRFSAERTGGSVSTLTIQRTQQEDSAVYLCASSPRRSAYEQYFGPGTRLTVT.

Many counts were recorded for this clonotype. This sequence joins TRBV6-5 and TRBJ2-2; 9 bases are shared with TRBD1. Germline CDR1 and CDR2: MNHEY and SVGAGI. V dropped 3 bases and J dropped 1; count of bases not matched to a gene: 3. This CDR3 contains 16 residues. Written as DNA, the CDR3 is TGTGCCAGCAGTTATCGGACAGGGGTGAACACCGGGGAGCTGTTTTTT. This encodes CASSYRTGVNTGELFF.

This clonotype occurred a few times. The V gene is TRBV28, the J gene TRBJ2-7; D is undetermined. V lost 5 bases, J lost 4 bases, and 6 bases lay in between. The length of the CDR3 is 11 residues. CDR1 is MDHEN and CDR2 is SYDVKM in the germline V gene. The CDR3 sequence is CASSPLYEQYF. The CDR3 DNA is TGTGCCAGCAGTCCGCTGTACGAGCAGTACTTC.

The rearrangement uses TRBV2 and TRBJ2-1, with 14 bases identical to TRBD2. The CDR3 length is 15 residues. Germline V CDR1 and CDR2: SNHLY, FYNNEI. The junction had 2 bases not matched to a gene; V was cut back by 6 bases and J by 4 bases. CDR3 in amino acids: CASRRLAGGYNEQFF. CDR3 coding DNA: TGTGCCAGCAGGCGACTAGCGGGAGGGTACAATGAGCAGTTCTTC.

The chain recombines TRBV7-2 with TRBJ2-4, with D maybe TRBD2 (5 bases). The germline V gene encodes CDR1 SGHTA and CDR2 FQGNSA. V was cut by 5 bases and J by 0 bases, with 17 bases left in between. The CDR3 length is 17 residues. This chain's CDR3 is CASSGDRGVLAKNIQYF. CDR3 DNA: TGTGCCAGCAGCGGGGATCGGGGAGTACTAGCCAAAAACATTCAGTACTTC.

The sample holds a few counts of this clonotype. The V gene is TRBV12-3 or TRBV12-4, the J gene TRBJ1-2; 11 positions match TRBD1. The J segment lost 6 bases and the V segment lost 2 bases, leaving 2 bases of the junction unmatched. This CDR3 contains 14 residues. In DNA, the CDR3 is TGTGCCAGCAGTTTAAGGACAGGGGGCAATGGCTACACCTTC. This codes for CASSLRTGGNGYTF.

V is TRBV25-1 and J is TRBJ1-6, with D maybe TRBD1 (6 bases). The ends were cut back, 2 bases at V and 15 bases at J, with 14 bases in the middle. The CDR3 loop spans 13 amino acids. CDR1 is MGHDK, CDR2 SYGVNS, per germline. Here the CDR3 DNA reads TGTGCCAGCAGTGAAAGGGGGGGGGGAGTCCTCCACTTT. Its translation: CASSERGGGVLHF.

The sample holds many counts of this clonotype. V usage is TRBV7-3 and J usage is TRBJ2-5, with D perhaps TRBD2 (7 bases). Trimming left V 2 bases short and J 5 bases short, with 15 bases between. There are 15 residues in the CDR3. Germline V gene data show CDR1 as SGHTA and CDR2 as FQGTGA. In DNA form, the CDR3 reads TGTGCCAGCAGCTTAGGTGGGGGGGCAGGGGAGACCCAGTACTTC. As protein: CASSLGGGAGETQYF.

This clonotype was found many times. The chain employs TRBV7-8 and TRBJ2-5, with a tentative D call TRBD1 (5 bases). V lost 7 bases to trimming and J lost 3 bases, with 9 bases between them. Germline-derived CDR1 and CDR2 are SGHVS and FQNEAQ. There are 12 residues in the CDR3. Here the CDR3 reads CASIEGEETQYF. The CDR3 region has the DNA TGTGCCAGCATCGAAGGGGAAGAGACCCAGTACTTC.

A word on this clonotype: A junction boundary mismatches the germline segment, possibly from a read error. The chain recombines TRBV12-3 or TRBV12-4 with TRBJ1-1, with a weak D call TRBD1 (5 bases). This CDR3 region has 15 residues. CDR3 sequence: CASLLGPPEMTDAFF. The CDR3 DNA reads as TGTGCCAGCTTACTGGGGCCACCCGAGATGACTGATGCTTTCTTT.

This clonotype turned up a few times. The CDR3 is CASSSGTGDNEQYF. The CDR3 DNA reads TGTGCCAGCAGTTCCGGGACAGGGGACAACGAGCAGTACTTC. The chain couples TRBV28 to TRBJ2-7; 10 bases agree with TRBD1. Germline loops: CDR1 MDHEN, CDR2 SYDVKM. V was clipped by 4 bases and J by 5 bases; unmatched bases: 5. This CDR3 comprises 14 residues.